The clone carrying this T cell receptor (beta chain) was seen repeatedly, ten times or more. Its antigen is still unknown. The data belong to a study of post-analysis software for immune sequencing data. Overall study context: The disease courses covered relapsing-remitting, secondary progressive and progressive-relapsing multiple sclerosis. Study findings and constraints: In patients, TRBV5-6, TRBV5-1 and TRBV20-1 belonged to roughly five TRBV segments found more frequently than in controls. Samples from one preparation batch, clustered by F measure, grouped strongly together. Compared against controls, patients with multiple sclerosis displayed significantly lower normalized Chao1 diversity.

The CDR3 contains 13 residues. Germline V gives CDR1 SNHLY, CDR2 FYNNEI. The trim removed 4 bases at V and 6 bases at J, leaving 0 bases unmatched. cDNA libraries for TCR beta contained unique molecular identifiers. Yield was 500,000 to 600,000 cDNA molecules from roughly 0.93 to 9.6 million T cells. TCRdb reanalysed the PCR reads using MiXCR and keeps one entry per CDR3 protein. The sample shows about 770,000 distinct CDR3 sequences, around 42% of them seen only once. What was sequenced was blood. This clonotype originated in a girl aged 5 to 17 with multiple sclerosis. V is TRBV2 and J is TRBJ2-1, with TRBD1 matching over 10 bases. CDR3 region: CASSGTGGNEQFF. CDR3 nucleotide sequence: TGTGCCAGCAGTGGGACAGGGGGCAATGAGCAGTTCTTC.